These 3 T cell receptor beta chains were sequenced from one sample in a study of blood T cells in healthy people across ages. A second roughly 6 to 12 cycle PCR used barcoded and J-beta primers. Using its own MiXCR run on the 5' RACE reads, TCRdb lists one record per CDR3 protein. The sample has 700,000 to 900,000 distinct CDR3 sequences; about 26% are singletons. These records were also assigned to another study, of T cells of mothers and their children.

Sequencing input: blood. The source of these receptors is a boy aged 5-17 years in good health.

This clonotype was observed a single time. CDR3 in DNA: TGTGCCAGCAGCCTTACTAGCGGGAGGGCCACAGATACGCAGTATTTT. This translates into CASSLTSGRATDTQYF. The rearrangement joins TRBV7-9 to TRBJ2-3; the match to TRBD2 covers 13 bases. Germline CDR1 reads SEHNR; CDR2 reads FQNEAQ (reference sequence). The CDR3 covers 16 residues. V lost 5 bases to trimming and J lost 2 bases; unmatched junction nucleotides: 4.

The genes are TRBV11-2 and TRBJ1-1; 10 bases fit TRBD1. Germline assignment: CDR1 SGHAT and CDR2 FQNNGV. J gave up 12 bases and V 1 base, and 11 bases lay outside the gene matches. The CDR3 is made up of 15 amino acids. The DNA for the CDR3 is TGTGCCAGCAGCTTAGCTTTCCGGGACAGGGGCGTAACTTTCTTT. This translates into CASSLAFRDRGVTFF.

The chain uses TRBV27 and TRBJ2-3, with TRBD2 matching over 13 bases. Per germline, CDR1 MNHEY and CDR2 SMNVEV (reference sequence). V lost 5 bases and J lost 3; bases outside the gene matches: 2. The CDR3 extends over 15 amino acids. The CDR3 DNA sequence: TGTGCCAGCAGTACACTAGCGGGGGGGACAGATACGCAGTATTTT. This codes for CASSTLAGGTDTQYF.